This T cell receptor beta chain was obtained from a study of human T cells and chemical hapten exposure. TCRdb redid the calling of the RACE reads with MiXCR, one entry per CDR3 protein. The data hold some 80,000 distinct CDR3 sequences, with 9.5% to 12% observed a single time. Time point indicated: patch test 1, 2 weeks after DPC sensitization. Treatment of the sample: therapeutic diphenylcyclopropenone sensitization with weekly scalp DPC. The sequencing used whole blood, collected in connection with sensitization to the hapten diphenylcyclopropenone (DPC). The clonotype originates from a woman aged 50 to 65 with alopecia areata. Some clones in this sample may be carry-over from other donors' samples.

DNA of the CDR3: TGCAGTGCTAGGAGGGATGAGCAGTTCTTC. Amino acids: CSARRDEQFF. J is TRBJ2-1 and V is TRBV20-1, with D maybe TRBD2 (5 bases). V was pared by 3 bases and J by 8 bases, with 5 bases between. The CDR3 totals 10 residues. Germline loops: CDR1 DFQATT, CDR2 SNEGSKA (reference sequence).